This T cell receptor beta chain was recovered during a study of regulatory T cells. The PCR used 52 TRBV and 13 TRBJ primers. Only in-frame clones appear in the TCRdb table, and some are missing; sequencing was by immunoSEQ multiplex PCR. The sample yields 15,000 to 20,000 clones, roughly nine tenths seen once. From germline, CDR1 is SGHAT and CDR2 FQDESV (reference sequence). V shed 5 bases, J shed 1 base, and the junction held 2 bases outside the gene matches. This CDR3 contains 13 residues. Every patient with CD3G deficiency had evidence of autoimmunity. The chain has TRBV11-1 and TRBJ2-7, with 7 bases that match TRBD1. The receptor comes from a person aged 18-29 years with CD3G deficiency. The sequenced sample was CD8+ T cells sorted from blood. The CDR3 bases are TGTGCCAGCAGCCGGGGACAGTCCTACGAGCAGTACTTC. Its translation: CASSRGQSYEQYF.